The clone carrying this TCR beta chain was detected once. The antigen is unknown. This sample is drawn from a study of PD-1 blockade in classical Hodgkin lymphoma. Study-wide context: Every 2 weeks, patients got 3 mg/kg intravenous nivolumab. Study results and limitations: With CD4+ cells, TCR diversity rose significantly by C4D1, but not with CD8+ cells. The repertoire differences lack a defined cause, possibly disease activity or prior therapy.

Data came from immunoSEQ multiplex PCR; TCRdb stores just in-frame clones and leaves some out. The repertoire consists of tens of thousands of clones, with around 70% occurring once and the leading ten covering less than 20%. Indicated time point: cycle 4 day 1 (C4D1), after 6 weeks of nivolumab. Every one of the patients relapsed after autologous stem cell transplantation (brentuximab vedotin exposure was variable). The patients, who had relapsed/refractory classical Hodgkin lymphoma, achieved best responses of complete response, partial response or progressive disease. Germline CDR1 and CDR2: MNHEY and SVGAGI. Trimming took 5 bases from V and 1 from J, leaving 8 bases between them. The CDR3 is made up of 13 amino acids.

The TCR comes from a human donor with classical Hodgkin lymphoma. The material was peripheral blood mononuclear cells (PBMCs), obtained before the fourth cycle of nivolumab. This rearrangement joins TRBV6-5 to TRBJ1-1; D gene uncertain. The DNA for the CDR3 is TGTGCCAGCAGTCCGACTGGGAACACTGAAGCTTTCTTT. Translated: CASSPTGNTEAFF.